Included here is one T cell receptor beta chain sequence, with context. What it recognizes is unknown. TCRdb's copy holds only in-frame clones and misses some; the assay was immunoSEQ multiplex PCR. The table has 250,000 to 400,000 clones, 88% seen once. The data stem from a study of cytomegalovirus exposure and HLA in healthy donors. Looked up from germline, CDR1 is SEHNR and CDR2 is FQNEAQ (reference sequence). The CDR3 loop spans 16 amino acids. The V gene end was trimmed by 3 bases and the J gene end by 0 bases; junction bases not matched to a gene: 6. General study findings and limits: It was confirmed in vitro that a few of the CMV-associated chains were specific for CMV antigens.

The clonotype comes from a man in his thirties or forties in good health and CMV-seronegative. The V gene is TRBV7-9, the J gene TRBJ2-3; 7 positions match TRBD1. Sample: PBMCs. The CDR3 nucleotides are TGTGCCAGCAGCTTTCTCCCAGGGGGTAGCACAGATACGCAGTATTTT. Its protein product is CASSFLPGGSTDTQYF.